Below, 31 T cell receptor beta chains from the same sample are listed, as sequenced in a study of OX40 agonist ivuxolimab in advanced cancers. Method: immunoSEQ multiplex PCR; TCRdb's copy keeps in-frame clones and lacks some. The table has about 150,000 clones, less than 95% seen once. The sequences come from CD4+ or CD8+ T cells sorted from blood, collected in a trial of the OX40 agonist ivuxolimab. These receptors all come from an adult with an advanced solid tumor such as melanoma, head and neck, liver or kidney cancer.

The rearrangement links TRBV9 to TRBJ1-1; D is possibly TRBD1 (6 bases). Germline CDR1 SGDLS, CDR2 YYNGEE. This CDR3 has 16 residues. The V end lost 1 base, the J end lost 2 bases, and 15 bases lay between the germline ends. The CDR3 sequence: CASSVQAGVFNTEAFF. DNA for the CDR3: TGTGCCAGCAGCGTACAAGCAGGGGTTTTTAACACTGAAGCTTTCTTT.

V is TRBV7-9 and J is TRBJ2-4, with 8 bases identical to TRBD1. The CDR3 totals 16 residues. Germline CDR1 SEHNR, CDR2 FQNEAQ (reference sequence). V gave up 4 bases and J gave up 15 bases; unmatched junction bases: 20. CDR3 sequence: CASSSLGAARGQNRYF. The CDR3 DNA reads TGTGCCAGCAGCTCCCTGGGGGCTGCCAGGGGGCAAAATCGGTACTTC. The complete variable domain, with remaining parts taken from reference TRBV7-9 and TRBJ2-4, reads DTGVSQNPRHKITKRGQNVTFRCDPISEHNRLYWYRQTLGQGPEFLTYFQNEAQLEKSRLLSDRFSAERPKGSFSTLEIQRTEQGDSAMYLCASSSLGAARGQNRYFGAGTRLSVL.

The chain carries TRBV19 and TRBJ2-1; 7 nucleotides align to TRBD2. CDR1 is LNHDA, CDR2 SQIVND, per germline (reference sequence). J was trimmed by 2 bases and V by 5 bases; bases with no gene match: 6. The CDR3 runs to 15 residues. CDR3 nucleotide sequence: TGTGCCAGTAGTGCCCGCGGGAGTACCTACAATGAGCAGTTCTTC. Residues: CASSARGSTYNEQFF.

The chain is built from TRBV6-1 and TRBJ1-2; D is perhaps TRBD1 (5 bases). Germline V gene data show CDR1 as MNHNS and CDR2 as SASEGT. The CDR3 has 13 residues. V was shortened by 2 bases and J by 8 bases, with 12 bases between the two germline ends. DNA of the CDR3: TGTGCCAGCAGTGAACTACAGGCCAGCGGCTACACCTTC. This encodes CASSELQASGYTF.

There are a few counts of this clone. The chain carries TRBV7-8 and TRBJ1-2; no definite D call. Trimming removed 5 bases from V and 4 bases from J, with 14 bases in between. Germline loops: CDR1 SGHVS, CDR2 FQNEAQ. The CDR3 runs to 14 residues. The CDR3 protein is CASSPDGTVYGYTF. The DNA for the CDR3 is TGTGCCAGCAGCCCCGACGGTACAGTCTATGGCTACACCTTC. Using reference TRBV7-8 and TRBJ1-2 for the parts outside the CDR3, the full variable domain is GAGVSQSPRYKVAKRGQDVALRCDPISGHVSLFWYQQALGQGPEFLTYFQNEAQLDKSGLPSDRFFAERPEGSVSTLKIQRTQQEDSAVYLCASSPDGTVYGYTFGSGTRLTVV.

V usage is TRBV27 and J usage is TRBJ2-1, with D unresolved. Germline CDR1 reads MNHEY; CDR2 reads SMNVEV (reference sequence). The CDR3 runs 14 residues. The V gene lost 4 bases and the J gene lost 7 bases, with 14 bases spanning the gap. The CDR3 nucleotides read TGTGCCAGCAGTTACCCCTCAAGGGTTAATGAGCAGTTCTTC. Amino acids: CASSYPSRVNEQFF.

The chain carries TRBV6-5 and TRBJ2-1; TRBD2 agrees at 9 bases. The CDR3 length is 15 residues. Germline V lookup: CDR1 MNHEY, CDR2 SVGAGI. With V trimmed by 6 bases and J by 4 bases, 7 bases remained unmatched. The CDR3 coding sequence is TGTGCCAGCAGAGCGGGAGGAACGGGATACAATGAGCAGTTCTTC. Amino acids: CASRAGGTGYNEQFF.

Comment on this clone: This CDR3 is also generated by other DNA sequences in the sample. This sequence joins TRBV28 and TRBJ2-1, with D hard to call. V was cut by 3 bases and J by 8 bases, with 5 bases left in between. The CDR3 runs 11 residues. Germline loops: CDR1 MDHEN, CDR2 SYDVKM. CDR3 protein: CASSLRDEQFF. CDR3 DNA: TGTGCCAGCAGTTTGAGAGATGAGCAGTTCTTC.

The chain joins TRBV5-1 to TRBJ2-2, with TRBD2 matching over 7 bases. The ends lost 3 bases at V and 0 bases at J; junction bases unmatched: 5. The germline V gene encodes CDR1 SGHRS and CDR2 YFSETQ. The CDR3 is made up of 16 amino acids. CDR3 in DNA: TGCGCCAGCAGCTCGAGCGGGACTTCGAACACCGGGGAGCTGTTTTTT. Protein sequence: CASSSSGTSNTGELFF.

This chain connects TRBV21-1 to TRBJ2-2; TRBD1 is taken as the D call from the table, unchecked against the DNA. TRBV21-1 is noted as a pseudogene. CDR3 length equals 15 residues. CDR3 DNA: TGTGCCAGCAGCTTGGGGCAGAAAAACACCGGGGAGCTGTTTTTT. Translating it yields CASSLGQKNTGELFF.

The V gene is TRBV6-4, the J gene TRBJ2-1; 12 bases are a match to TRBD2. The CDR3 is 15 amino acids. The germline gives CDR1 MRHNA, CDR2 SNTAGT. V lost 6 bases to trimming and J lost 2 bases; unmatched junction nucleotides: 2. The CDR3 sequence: CASSRLAGAYNEQFF. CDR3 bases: TGTGCCAGCAGCAGACTAGCGGGAGCCTACAATGAGCAGTTCTTC.

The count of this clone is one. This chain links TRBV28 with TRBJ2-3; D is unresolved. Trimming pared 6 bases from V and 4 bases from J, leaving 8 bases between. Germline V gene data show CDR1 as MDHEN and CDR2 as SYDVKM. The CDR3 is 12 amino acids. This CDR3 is CASRGSPDTQYF. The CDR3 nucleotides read TGTGCCAGCAGGGGCAGTCCAGATACGCAGTATTTT.

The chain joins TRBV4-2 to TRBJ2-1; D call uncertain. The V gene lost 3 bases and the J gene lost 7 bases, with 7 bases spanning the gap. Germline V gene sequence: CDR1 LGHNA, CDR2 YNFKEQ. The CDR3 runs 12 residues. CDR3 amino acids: CASSQTTNEQFF. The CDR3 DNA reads TGTGCCAGCAGCCAGACCACTAATGAGCAGTTCTTC.

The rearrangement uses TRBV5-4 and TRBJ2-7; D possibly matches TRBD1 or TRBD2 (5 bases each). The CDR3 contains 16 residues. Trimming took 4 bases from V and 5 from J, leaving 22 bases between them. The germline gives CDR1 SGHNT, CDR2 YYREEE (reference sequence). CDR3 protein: CASSAGTEPFGDEQYF. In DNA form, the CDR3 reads TGTGCCAGCAGCGCCGGGACGGAACCTTTTGGGGACGAGCAGTACTTC.

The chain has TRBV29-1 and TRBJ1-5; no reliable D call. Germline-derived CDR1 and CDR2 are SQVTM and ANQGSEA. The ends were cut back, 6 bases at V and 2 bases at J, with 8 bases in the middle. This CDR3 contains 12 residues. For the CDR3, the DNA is TGCAGCGTAGGGTCTGGCAATCAGCCCCAGCATTTT. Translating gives CSVGSGNQPQHF.

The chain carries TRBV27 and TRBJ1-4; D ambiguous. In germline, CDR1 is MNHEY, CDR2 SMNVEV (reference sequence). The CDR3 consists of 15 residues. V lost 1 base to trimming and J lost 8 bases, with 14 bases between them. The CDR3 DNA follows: TGTGCCAGCAGTTTATGGTCGACGAGGACCGAAAAACTGTTTTTT. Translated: CASSLWSTRTEKLFF.

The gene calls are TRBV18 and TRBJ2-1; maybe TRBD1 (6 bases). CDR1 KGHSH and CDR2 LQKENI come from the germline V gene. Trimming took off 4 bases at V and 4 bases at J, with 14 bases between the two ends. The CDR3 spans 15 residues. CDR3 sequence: CASSRDRNIYNEQFF. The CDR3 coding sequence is TGTGCCAGCTCACGCGACAGGAACATTTACAATGAGCAGTTCTTC.

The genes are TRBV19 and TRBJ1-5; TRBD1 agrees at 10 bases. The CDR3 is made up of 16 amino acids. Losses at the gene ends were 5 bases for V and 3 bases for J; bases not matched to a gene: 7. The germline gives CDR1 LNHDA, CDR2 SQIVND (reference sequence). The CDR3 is CASSPRDRGDNQPQHF. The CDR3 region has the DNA TGTGCCAGTAGTCCCCGGGACAGGGGCGACAATCAGCCCCAGCATTTT.

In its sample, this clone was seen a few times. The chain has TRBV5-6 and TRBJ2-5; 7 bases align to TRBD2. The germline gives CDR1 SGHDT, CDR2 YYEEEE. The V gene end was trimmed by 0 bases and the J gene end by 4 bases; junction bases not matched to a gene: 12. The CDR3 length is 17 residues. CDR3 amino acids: CASSLDRGVHRIETQYF. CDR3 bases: TGTGCCAGCAGCTTGGATCGGGGGGTACATAGGATAGAGACCCAGTACTTC.

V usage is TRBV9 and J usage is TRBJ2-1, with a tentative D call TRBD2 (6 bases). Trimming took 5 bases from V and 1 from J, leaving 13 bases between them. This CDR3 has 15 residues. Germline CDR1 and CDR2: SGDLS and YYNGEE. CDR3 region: CASSPSGFSYNEQFF. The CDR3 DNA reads TGTGCCAGCAGTCCCAGCGGGTTTTCCTACAATGAGCAGTTCTTC.

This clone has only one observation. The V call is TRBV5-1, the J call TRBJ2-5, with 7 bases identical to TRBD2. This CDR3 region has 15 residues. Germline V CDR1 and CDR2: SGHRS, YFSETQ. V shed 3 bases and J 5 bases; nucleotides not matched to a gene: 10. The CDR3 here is CASSSKGGPDETQYF. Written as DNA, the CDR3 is TGCGCCAGCAGCTCCAAGGGAGGGCCGGATGAGACCCAGTACTTC.

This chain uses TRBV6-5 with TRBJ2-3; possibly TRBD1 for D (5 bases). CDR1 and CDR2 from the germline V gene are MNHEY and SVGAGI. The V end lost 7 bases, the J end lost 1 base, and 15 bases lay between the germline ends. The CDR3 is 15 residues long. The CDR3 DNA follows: TGTGCCAGCACCACTGGTAGGGGCCGCACAGATACGCAGTATTTT. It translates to CASTTGRGRTDTQYF.

CDR3 nucleotides: TGTGCCAGCAGCTGGAGCGGGACCCCCTACAATGAGCAGTTCTTC. Its protein product is CASSWSGTPYNEQFF. This sequence joins TRBV7-3 and TRBJ2-1; 7 bases match TRBD2. CDR3 length equals 15 residues. Trimming at V came to 4 bases and at J to 2 bases, leaving 5 bases not matched to a gene. Looked up from germline, CDR1 is SGHTA and CDR2 is FQGTGA. Full variable domain (rest looked up from reference TRBV7-3 and TRBJ2-1): GAGVSQTPSNKVTEKGKYVELRCDPISGHTALYWYRQSLGQGPEFLIYFQGTGAADDSGLPNDRFFAVRPEGSVSTLKIQRTERGDSAVYLCASSWSGTPYNEQFFGPGTRLTVL.

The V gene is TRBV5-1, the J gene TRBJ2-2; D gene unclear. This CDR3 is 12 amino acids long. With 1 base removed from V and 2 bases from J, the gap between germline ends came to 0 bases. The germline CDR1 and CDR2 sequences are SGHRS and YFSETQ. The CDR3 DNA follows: TGCGCCAGCAGCTTGAACACCGGGGAGCTGTTTTTT. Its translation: CASSLNTGELFF.

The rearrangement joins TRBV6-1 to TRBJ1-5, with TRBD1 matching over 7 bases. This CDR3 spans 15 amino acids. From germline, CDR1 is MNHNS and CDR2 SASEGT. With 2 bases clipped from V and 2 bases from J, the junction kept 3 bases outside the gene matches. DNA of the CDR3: TGTGCCAGCAGTGAACCAGGGGGAGGCAATCAGCCCCAGCATTTT. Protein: CASSEPGGGNQPQHF.

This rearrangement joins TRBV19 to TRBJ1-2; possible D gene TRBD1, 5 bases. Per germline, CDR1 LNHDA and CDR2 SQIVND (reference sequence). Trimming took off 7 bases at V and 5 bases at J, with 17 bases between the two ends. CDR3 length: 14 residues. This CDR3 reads CASTKAGTIYGYTF. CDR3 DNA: TGTGCCAGTACCAAGGCCGGGACTATATATGGCTACACCTTC.

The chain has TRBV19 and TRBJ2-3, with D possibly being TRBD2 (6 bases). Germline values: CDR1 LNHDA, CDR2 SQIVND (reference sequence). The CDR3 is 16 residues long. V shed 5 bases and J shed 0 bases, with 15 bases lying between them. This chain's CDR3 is CASSDKGGISTDTQYF. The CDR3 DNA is TGTGCCAGTAGTGATAAAGGCGGGATTAGCACAGATACGCAGTATTTT.

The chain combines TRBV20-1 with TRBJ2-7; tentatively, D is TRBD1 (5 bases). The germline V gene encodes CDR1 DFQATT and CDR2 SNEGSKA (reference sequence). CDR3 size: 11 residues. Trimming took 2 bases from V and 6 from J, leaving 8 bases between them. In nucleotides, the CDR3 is TGCAGTGCTAGAAGGGGTGGCGAGCAGTACTTC. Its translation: CSARRGGEQYF.

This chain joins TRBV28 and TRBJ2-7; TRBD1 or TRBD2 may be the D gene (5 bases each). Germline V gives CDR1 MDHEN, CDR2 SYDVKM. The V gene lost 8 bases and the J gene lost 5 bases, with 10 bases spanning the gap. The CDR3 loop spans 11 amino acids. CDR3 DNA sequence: TGTGCCAGCTTCGGGGCTGACGAGCAGTACTTC. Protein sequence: CASFGADEQYF.

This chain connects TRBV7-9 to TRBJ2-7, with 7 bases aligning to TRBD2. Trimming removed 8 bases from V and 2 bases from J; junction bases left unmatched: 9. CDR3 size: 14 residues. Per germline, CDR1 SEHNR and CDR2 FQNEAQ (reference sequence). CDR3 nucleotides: TGTGCCAGCGCGAGGCTAGCGGAACCCTACGAGCAGTACTTC. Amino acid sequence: CASARLAEPYEQYF.

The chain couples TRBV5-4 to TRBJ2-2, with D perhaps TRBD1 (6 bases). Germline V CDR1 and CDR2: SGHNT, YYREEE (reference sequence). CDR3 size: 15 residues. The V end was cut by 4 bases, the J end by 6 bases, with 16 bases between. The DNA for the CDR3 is TGTGCCAGCAGCCCCCCAGGGGTCAGCGCCGGGGAGCTGTTTTTT. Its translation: CASSPPGVSAGELFF.